This T cell receptor (beta chain) stems from a study of blood T cell repertoires in COVID-19. The wider study: The samples span acute and convalescent COVID-19 from the United States, Italy and Spain.

Some clones are missing from TCRdb's copy, which holds only in-frame ones; the method was immunoSEQ multiplex PCR. The sample lists about 360,000 clones, around 84% occurring once. Germline loops: CDR1 LNHNV, CDR2 YYDKDF (reference sequence). V shed 4 bases and J shed 1 base, with 20 bases lying between them. The CDR3 consists of 18 residues. The specimen was peripheral blood. V is TRBV15 and J is TRBJ2-1; D possibly corresponds to TRBD1 (7 bases). The receptor was isolated from a human donor in a cohort sampled during active COVID-19. The chain's CDR3 is CATSTEQGGSDSYNEQFF. The CDR3 DNA follows: TGTGCCACCAGCACCGAGCAGGGGGGCAGCGATTCCTACAATGAGCAGTTCTTC.